Presented here are 27 T cell receptor beta chains from one specimen sequenced in a study of OX40 agonist ivuxolimab in advanced cancers. The method was immunoSEQ multiplex PCR; TCRdb's version includes in-frame clones alone and lacks a portion of them. This table has nearly 110,000 clones, around 93% appearing once. The specimen comprised CD4+ or CD8+ T cells sorted from blood, sampled in a trial of the OX40 agonist ivuxolimab. The receptors shown here come from an adult with an advanced solid tumor such as melanoma, head and neck, liver or kidney cancer.

The chain uses TRBV2 and TRBJ2-3; D is possibly TRBD2 (5 bases). The V gene lost 9 bases and the J gene lost 4 bases, with 8 bases spanning the gap. Germline V lookup: CDR1 SNHLY, CDR2 FYNNEI. CDR3 length equals 11 residues. The CDR3 is CAREAADTQYF. In nucleotides, the CDR3 is TGTGCCAGGGAAGCGGCAGATACGCAGTATTTT.

The rearrangement links TRBV7-2 to TRBJ2-2; D ambiguous. This CDR3 is built from 16 residues. Germline CDR1 is SGHTA and CDR2 is FQGNSA. Trimming shortened V by 1 base and J by 0 bases, and 9 bases separated the two germline ends. CDR3 bases: TGTGCCAGCAGCTTAGTCTTTGGGGCGAACACCGGGGAGCTGTTTTTT. This gives the protein CASSLVFGANTGELFF.

This clone was observed once. This chain joins TRBV7-3 and TRBJ2-5; D may be TRBD1 (5 bases). The V gene's germline CDR1 is SGHTA and CDR2 FQGTGA. Trimming removed 2 bases from V and 1 base from J, with 5 bases in between. The CDR3 has 13 residues. The CDR3 protein is CASSLGAQETQYF. CDR3 coding DNA: TGTGCCAGCAGCTTAGGGGCCCAAGAGACCCAGTACTTC.

In this sample, this clone turned up once. The chain has TRBV7-9 and TRBJ2-7, with TRBD1 matching over 9 bases. Germline CDR1 reads SEHNR; CDR2 reads FQNEAQ (reference sequence). With 5 bases clipped from V and 2 bases from J, the junction kept 4 bases outside the gene matches. The CDR3 contains 14 residues. CDR3 amino acids: CASSTTGGPYEQYF. CDR3 nucleotides: TGTGCCAGCAGCACAACAGGGGGCCCCTACGAGCAGTACTTC. Complete variable domain (other parts from reference TRBV7-9 and TRBJ2-7): DTGVSQNPRHKITKRGQNVTFRCDPISEHNRLYWYRQTLGQGPEFLTYFQNEAQLEKSRLLSDRFSAERPKGSFSTLEIQRTEQGDSAMYLCASSTTGGPYEQYFGPGTRLTVT.

The chain is built from TRBV6-6 and TRBJ2-1, with TRBD2 as a possible D gene (6 bases). CDR1 is MNHNY, CDR2 SVGAGI, per germline (reference sequence). This CDR3 comprises 16 residues. Trimming stripped 5 bases from V and 10 bases from J, with 24 bases between. The CDR3 nucleotides read TGTGCCAGCAGTCCCCCGCGGGCTAGCGAACATGAGGAGCAGTTCTTC. As protein: CASSPPRASEHEEQFF.

The V gene is TRBV5-4, the J gene TRBJ1-5; D ambiguous. Germline V lookup: CDR1 SGHNT, CDR2 YYREEE (reference sequence). This CDR3 region has 18 residues. V lost 3 bases and J 2 bases, leaving 21 bases between the germline ends. The CDR3 region has the DNA TGTGCCAGCAGCTCCACACCCGGCCGTTCGCAGGGCAATCAGCCCCAGCATTTT. It is translated as CASSSTPGRSQGNQPQHF. The full variable domain, with the rest looked up from reference TRBV5-4 and TRBJ1-5, is ETGVTQSPTHLIKTRGQQVTLRCSSQSGHNTVSWYQQALGQGPQFIFQYYREEENGRGNFPPRFSGLQFPNYSSELNVNALELDDSALYLCASSSTPGRSQGNQPQHFGDGTRLSIL.

The chain links TRBV5-1 to TRBJ2-1; 7 bases map to TRBD2. V was clipped by 2 bases and J by 3 bases; unmatched bases: 5. The germline gives CDR1 SGHRS, CDR2 YFSETQ. This CDR3 contains 15 residues. Written as DNA, the CDR3 is TGCGCCAGCAGCTTCACAAGCGGGAACTACAATGAGCAGTTCTTC. This sequence encodes CASSFTSGNYNEQFF.

The chain uses TRBV11-2 and TRBJ2-2, with a weak D call TRBD2 (6 bases). The CDR3 spans 15 residues. Germline CDR1 reads SGHAT; CDR2 reads FQNNGV. Trimming removed 6 bases from V and 7 bases from J, with 18 bases in between. The CDR3 coding sequence is TGTGCCAGCAGGGTTACCGGGACTGGAAACGGGGAGCTGTTTTTT. Translated, it gives CASRVTGTGNGELFF.

The V gene is TRBV5-4, the J gene TRBJ2-7, with 12 bases lining up with TRBD2. Germline assignment: CDR1 SGHNT and CDR2 YYREEE (reference sequence). CDR3 size: 16 residues. The ends lost 4 bases at V and 3 bases at J; junction bases unmatched: 8. CDR3 nucleotides: TGTGCCAGCAGCCCCCGGACTAGCGGGATAAACTACGAGCAGTACTTC. As protein: CASSPRTSGINYEQYF.

The rearrangement uses TRBV20-1 and TRBJ2-5; D call uncertain. Between the trimmed V and J ends, which lost 6 bases and 5 bases, there was a span of 10 bases. CDR3 length equals 11 residues. Looked up from germline, CDR1 is DFQATT and CDR2 is SNEGSKA (reference sequence). CDR3 region: CSATPFETQYF. The DNA for the CDR3 is TGCAGTGCCACTCCGTTTGAGACCCAGTACTTC.

The CDR3 DNA reads as TGTGCCAGTAGTATTACAGGGGAACAATCACCCCTCCACTTT. It translates to CASSITGEQSPLHF. The J gene is TRBJ1-6, the V gene TRBV19; 7 bases match TRBD1. This CDR3 spans 14 amino acids. Unmatched junction bases numbered 6, after V lost 3 bases and J lost 10 bases. Germline CDR1 reads LNHDA; CDR2 reads SQIVND (reference sequence).

This clone was recorded a few times. V is TRBV11-3 and J is TRBJ2-1; possible D gene TRBD2, 6 bases. CDR1 is SGHNT and CDR2 is YENEEA in the germline V gene. The CDR3 covers 16 residues. Trimming took 3 bases from V and 3 from J, leaving 15 bases between them. DNA for the CDR3: TGTGCCAGCAGCTTGGGTTTAACGGGAGACTACAATGAGCAGTTCTTC. Its protein product is CASSLGLTGDYNEQFF. The whole variable domain, filled in from reference TRBV11-3 and TRBJ2-1, reads EAGVVQSPRYKIIEKKQPVAFWCNPISGHNTLYWYLQNLGQGPELLIRYENEEAVDDSQLPKDRFSAERLKGVDSTLKIQPAELGDSAVYLCASSLGLTGDYNEQFFGPGTRLTVL.

The chain joins TRBV11-2 to TRBJ2-1, with 11 positions matching TRBD2. CDR3 length: 15 amino acids. Trimming removed 5 bases from V and 4 bases from J; junction bases left unmatched: 4. CDR1 is SGHAT, CDR2 FQNNGV, per germline. The CDR3, as DNA: TGTGCCAGCAGCATTGGGACTAGCGGATACAATGAGCAGTTCTTC. Its protein product is CASSIGTSGYNEQFF.

The chain joins TRBV5-4 to TRBJ1-1; D remains unclear. The CDR3 contains 13 residues. V was pared by 0 bases and J by 1 base, with 4 bases between. Germline V gene lookup returns CDR1 SGHNT and CDR2 YYREEE (reference sequence). CDR3 region: CASSLDRNTEAFF. Here the CDR3 DNA reads TGTGCCAGCAGCTTGGATAGGAACACTGAAGCTTTCTTT.

J is TRBJ1-1 and V is TRBV18; D perhaps matches TRBD1 (5 bases). This CDR3 is built from 12 residues. V was trimmed by 6 bases and J by 8 bases, leaving 13 bases between them. CDR1 KGHSH and CDR2 LQKENI come from the germline V gene. The CDR3 coding sequence is TGTGCCAGCTCGCTACTGGGGCAGGAAGCTTTCTTT. Its protein product is CASSLLGQEAFF.

This chain connects TRBV27 to TRBJ2-2; D remains unclear. Germline V gene lookup returns CDR1 MNHEY and CDR2 SMNVEV (reference sequence). This CDR3 is 15 amino acids long. Trimming stripped 2 bases from V and 4 bases from J, with 11 bases between. The CDR3 loop is CASSLIAAATGELFF. CDR3 in DNA: TGTGCCAGCAGTTTAATTGCAGCCGCCACCGGGGAGCTGTTTTTT.

The gene calls are TRBV7-3 and TRBJ2-3; possible D gene TRBD2, 7 bases. Germline CDR1 reads SGHTA; CDR2 reads FQGTGA. V was shortened by 1 base and J by 4 bases, with 12 bases between the two germline ends. This CDR3 has 15 residues. In DNA form, the CDR3 reads TGTGCCAGCAGCTTAAATACGGGGGGCGCAGATACGCAGTATTTT. It yields the protein CASSLNTGGADTQYF.

This clone was seen just once. This rearrangement joins TRBV4-2 to TRBJ2-3; 12 nucleotides agree with TRBD2. Germline V CDR1 and CDR2: LGHNA, YNFKEQ. Germline trimming cut 6 bases from V and 5 bases from J; bases unmatched to any gene: 12. This CDR3 is 17 amino acids long. CDR3 in amino acids: CASSPGLAGGPKDTQYF. The CDR3 DNA follows: TGTGCCAGCAGTCCCGGGCTAGCGGGAGGGCCAAAAGATACGCAGTATTTT.

The genes are TRBV19 and TRBJ1-5; tentatively, D is TRBD1 (5 bases). The CDR3 contains 13 residues. The germline CDR1 and CDR2 sequences are LNHDA and SQIVND (reference sequence). Trimming took 6 bases from V and 6 from J, leaving 12 bases between them. CDR3 protein: CASREEGTQPQHF. The CDR3 coding sequence is TGTGCCAGTAGAGAAGAGGGGACTCAGCCCCAGCATTTT.

CDR3 DNA: TGTGCCAGCAGAGGACTGCAACTCATGGACAATGAGCAGTTCTTC. Amino acid sequence: CASRGLQLMDNEQFF. The rearrangement uses TRBV6-1 and TRBJ2-1, with a possible D match to TRBD2 (5 bases). The V gene lost 6 bases and the J gene lost 5 bases, with 17 bases spanning the gap. Germline CDR1 MNHNS, CDR2 SASEGT. The CDR3 has 15 amino acids.

The chain links TRBV9 to TRBJ1-2; TRBD1 agrees at 8 bases. CDR1 and CDR2 from the germline V gene are SGDLS and YYNGEE. The ends lost 4 bases at V and 5 bases at J; junction bases unmatched: 7. The CDR3 contains 14 residues. CDR3 protein: CASSPGTGGYGYTF. The DNA for the CDR3 is TGTGCCAGCAGCCCCGGGACAGGCGGTTATGGCTACACCTTC.

The chain combines TRBV5-1 with TRBJ1-1; 9 bases map to TRBD1. Germline CDR1 reads SGHRS; CDR2 reads YFSETQ. The CDR3 runs to 16 residues. Unmatched junction bases numbered 4, after V lost 1 base and J lost 0 bases. The CDR3 nucleotides are TGCGCCAGCAGCTTGATGGGACAGGGTCTGAACACTGAAGCTTTCTTT. It specifies CASSLMGQGLNTEAFF.

In DNA form, the CDR3 reads TGTGCCAGCAGCTTATGGGGTAGCGGGTCCACCGGGGAGCTGTTTTTT. This encodes CASSLWGSGSTGELFF. The V gene is TRBV7-2, the J gene TRBJ2-2; 7 nucleotides line up with TRBD2. The CDR3 sequence is 16 residues long. The J segment lost 4 bases and the V segment lost 2 bases, leaving 7 bases of the junction unmatched. Germline lookup yields CDR1 SGHTA and CDR2 FQGNSA.

The chain employs TRBV6-6 and TRBJ1-1, with 11 bases aligning to TRBD1. The ends lost 6 bases at V and 11 bases at J; junction bases unmatched: 17. Germline CDR1 MNHNY, CDR2 SVGAGI (reference sequence). The CDR3 consists of 16 residues. This CDR3 is CASSPPPGTGDRGAFF. In DNA, the CDR3 is TGTGCCAGCAGCCCTCCCCCGGGGACAGGGGACAGGGGGGCTTTCTTT.

The chain combines TRBV5-1 with TRBJ2-5, with D unresolved. The V gene lost 4 bases and the J gene lost 4 bases, with 11 bases spanning the gap. The CDR3 consists of 13 residues. Germline CDR1 reads SGHRS; CDR2 reads YFSETQ. CDR3 bases: TGCGCCAGCAGCGCCGGAAGCACAGAGACCCAGTACTTC. Its translation: CASSAGSTETQYF.

V and J are TRBV10-3 and TRBJ2-5; 10 bases map to TRBD1. The germline gives CDR1 ENHRY, CDR2 SYGVKD. V lost 6 bases and J lost 2; bases outside the gene matches: 6. The CDR3 is made up of 15 amino acids. CDR3 sequence reads: CAIRTGTGDQETQYF. The CDR3, as DNA: TGTGCCATCAGAACCGGGACAGGGGATCAAGAGACCCAGTACTTC.

This chain connects TRBV28 to TRBJ2-1; possibly TRBD2 for D (6 bases). The CDR3 covers 13 residues. Trimming cost V 8 bases and J 6 bases, with 14 bases left between them. Germline CDR1 and CDR2: MDHEN and SYDVKM. The CDR3 spells CASSRGRTNEQFF. The CDR3 nucleotides are TGTGCCAGCTCCCGGGGGAGGACCAATGAGCAGTTCTTC.